Below, 13 T cell receptor beta chains from the same sample are listed, as sequenced in a study of blood T cell repertoires in COVID-19. Method: immunoSEQ multiplex PCR; TCRdb's copy keeps in-frame clones and lacks some. Counted here are under 200,000 clones, 70% to 80% occurring once; the ten biggest clones make up around 20%. The sample consisted of PBMCs or T cells enriched from blood (not recorded which). The receptors derive from a woman aged 70-85 years in a cohort exposed to, infected with or recovered from COVID-19 (not recorded which).

J is TRBJ2-3 and V is TRBV5-4; D gene unclear. The V gene lost 2 bases and the J gene lost 0 bases, with 7 bases spanning the gap. Germline CDR1 reads SGHNT; CDR2 reads YYREEE (reference sequence). CDR3 length: 14 residues. This CDR3 reads CASSFWQSTDTQYF. CDR3 coding DNA: TGTGCCAGCAGCTTTTGGCAGAGCACAGATACGCAGTATTTT. The full variable domain, in which reference TRBV5-4 and TRBJ2-3 provide the parts outside the CDR3, is ETGVTQSPTHLIKTRGQQVTLRCSSQSGHNTVSWYQQALGQGPQFIFQYYREEENGRGNFPPRFSGLQFPNYSSELNVNALELDDSALYLCASSFWQSTDTQYFGPGTRLTVL.

The J gene is TRBJ1-2, the V gene TRBV2; D is possibly TRBD1 (5 bases). This CDR3 region has 13 residues. V lost 5 bases and J lost 2, with 9 bases in between. Per the germline V gene, CDR1 is SNHLY and CDR2 is FYNNEI. CDR3: CASSTDKNYGYTF. CDR3 DNA sequence: TGTGCCAGCAGTACGGACAAGAACTATGGCTACACCTTC.

CDR3 sequence: CASTPEVGTDTQYF. In nucleotides, the CDR3 is TGTGCCAGTACCCCGGAGGTCGGCACAGATACGCAGTATTTT. The rearrangement joins TRBV19 to TRBJ2-3; D is possibly TRBD2 (5 bases). The CDR3 covers 14 residues. Trimming took 7 bases from V and 1 from J, leaving 12 bases between them. Per germline, CDR1 LNHDA and CDR2 SQIVND (reference sequence).

V usage is TRBV5-4 and J usage is TRBJ2-6; 10 nucleotides match TRBD1. V trimming: 3 bases; J trimming: 0 bases; junction bases outside the gene matches: 9. The CDR3 totals 19 residues. From germline, CDR1 is SGHNT and CDR2 YYREEE (reference sequence). CDR3 sequence (DNA): TGTGCCAGCAGCTCAGGGACAGGGGTAGGTTTCTCTGGGGCCAACGTCCTGACTTTC. Protein product: CASSSGTGVGFSGANVLTF.

This rearrangement joins TRBV11-3 to TRBJ2-7, with 7 bases matching TRBD1. After removal of 3 bases from V and 4 bases from J, the junction contained 3 bases not matched to a gene. Germline CDR1 and CDR2: SGHNT and YENEEA. The CDR3 is 13 amino acids. The CDR3 region has the DNA TGTGCCAGCAGCTTCGGCAGGGGGTACGAGCAGTACTTC. Encoded protein: CASSFGRGYEQYF.

Points on this clone: The sample has other DNA sequences that encode this CDR3 too. The V call is TRBV6-5, the J call TRBJ2-1, with TRBD2 matching 11 bases. Germline V lookup: CDR1 MNHEY, CDR2 SVGAGI. The CDR3 is 15 residues long. J lost 4 bases, V lost 4 bases, and 3 bases had no gene match. In DNA, the CDR3 is TGTGCCAGCAGTTCCGGGACTAGCGGATACAATGAGCAGTTCTTC. It translates to CASSSGTSGYNEQFF.

The chain employs TRBV27 and TRBJ1-1; weak D call: TRBD1 (6 bases). The CDR3 length is 15 residues. Germline loops: CDR1 MNHEY, CDR2 SMNVEV (reference sequence). Trimming took 5 bases from V and 1 from J, leaving 14 bases between them. CDR3 DNA: TGTGCCAGCAGTCCACGGGACAACGAGAACACTGAAGCTTTCTTT. Protein sequence: CASSPRDNENTEAFF.

The CDR3 DNA follows: TGTGCCAGTAGTCCAAGCCCGTTCCAAGGGGCCTACGAGCAGTACTTC. It translates to CASSPSPFQGAYEQYF. V and J are TRBV19 and TRBJ2-7; tentatively, D is TRBD1 (5 bases). Germline V gene data show CDR1 as LNHDA and CDR2 as SQIVND (reference sequence). This CDR3 has 16 amino acids. The germline V and J ends were trimmed by 5 bases and 2 bases, with 19 bases remaining between them.

This clone is a singleton in its sample. The chain is built from TRBV5-1 and TRBJ2-1, with 10 nucleotides matching TRBD2. The germline gives CDR1 SGHRS, CDR2 YFSETQ. J gave up 7 bases and V 0 bases, and 4 bases lay outside the gene matches. The CDR3 loop spans 15 amino acids. CDR3: CASSLVLAGANEQFF. CDR3 in DNA: TGCGCCAGCAGCTTGGTGCTAGCGGGGGCTAATGAGCAGTTCTTC.

The chain joins TRBV5-4 to TRBJ2-7; D unresolved. This CDR3 contains 13 residues. The germline V gene has CDR1 SGHNT and CDR2 YYREEE (reference sequence). The ends were cut back, 0 bases at V and 5 bases at J, with 9 bases in the middle. The CDR3 spells CASSLVAVDEQYF. The CDR3 DNA is TGTGCCAGCAGCTTGGTGGCAGTGGACGAGCAGTACTTC.

This chain connects TRBV7-8 to TRBJ2-2; 7 bases agree with TRBD1. Trimming removed 2 bases from V and 8 bases from J; junction bases left unmatched: 8. The CDR3 has 15 amino acids. CDR1 SGHVS and CDR2 FQNEAQ come from the germline V gene. The DNA of the CDR3 is TGTGCCAGCAGCTTAAGGACAGGCCAGGCTGGGGAGCTGTTTTTT. Its translation: CASSLRTGQAGELFF.

Comments on this clone: Other DNA sequences of this sample code for an identical CDR3. Here the CDR3 DNA reads TGTGCCAGCAGCTTAGGCCCCACCGGGGAGCTGTTTTTT. Protein sequence: CASSLGPTGELFF. The chain employs TRBV7-3 and TRBJ2-2; D gene ambiguous. Per germline, CDR1 SGHTA and CDR2 FQGTGA. The CDR3 runs to 13 residues. Between the trimmed V and J ends, which lost 2 bases and 4 bases, there was a span of 5 bases.

V is TRBV11-2 and J is TRBJ2-5; TRBD2 is a possible D gene (5 bases). The germline V and J ends were trimmed by 0 bases and 4 bases, with 6 bases remaining between them. Germline CDR1 is SGHAT and CDR2 is FQNNGV. This CDR3 contains 13 residues. The CDR3 sequence: CASSLDRGETQYF. CDR3 nucleotide sequence: TGTGCCAGCAGCTTAGACCGGGGAGAGACCCAGTACTTC.